The 22 T cell receptor beta chains listed next were all sequenced from one sample in a study of blood T cell repertoires in COVID-19. Assay used: immunoSEQ multiplex PCR; TCRdb lists only in-frame clones, some missing. The sample has about 310,000 clones, roughly 88% seen once. The sample taken for sequencing was PBMCs or T cells enriched from blood (not recorded which). These receptors all come from a man between 25 and 39 years old who had recovered from COVID-19.

The rearrangement links TRBV10-3 to TRBJ1-6; D might be TRBD1 (6 bases). The CDR3 runs to 14 residues. Germline loops: CDR1 ENHRY, CDR2 SYGVKD. Deletions cut 6 bases from V and 8 bases from J, with 14 bases between. CDR3 protein: CAISQGNGDSPLHF. CDR3 DNA sequence: TGTGCCATCAGCCAGGGGAATGGTGATTCACCCCTCCACTTT.

This clone was counted a single time. The chain couples TRBV9 to TRBJ2-5; 8 positions agree with TRBD1. V dropped 2 bases and J dropped 1; count of bases not matched to a gene: 4. There are 15 residues in the CDR3. Germline loops: CDR1 SGDLS, CDR2 YYNGEE. Here the CDR3 reads CASSVDRGSQETQYF. DNA of the CDR3: TGTGCCAGCAGCGTCGACAGGGGAAGCCAAGAGACCCAGTACTTC. Using reference TRBV9 and TRBJ2-5 for the parts outside the CDR3, the full variable domain is DSGVTQTPKHLITATGQRVTLRCSPRSGDLSVYWYQQSLDQGLQFLIQYYNGEERAKGNILERFSAQQFPDLHSELNLSSLELGDSALYFCASSVDRGSQETQYFGPGTRLLVL.

The V call is TRBV3-1 (or the pseudogene TRBV3-2), the J call TRBJ1-6; 7 bases map to TRBD1. The CDR3 runs to 14 residues. CDR1 is LGHDT and CDR2 is YNNKEL in the germline V gene (reference sequence). V shed 5 bases, J shed 6 bases, and the junction held 4 bases outside the gene matches. CDR3 sequence (DNA): TGTGCCAGCAGCTTGACAGGGTTTAATTCACCCCTCCACTTT. Amino acids: CASSLTGFNSPLHF.

Ten or more counts support this clone. The chain has TRBV10-2 and TRBJ1-5; maybe TRBD1 (5 bases). With 2 bases removed from V and 0 bases from J, the gap between germline ends came to 14 bases. Germline loops: CDR1 WSHSY, CDR2 SAAADI. This CDR3 is built from 17 residues. CDR3 region: CASSETTESYSNQPQHF. Written as DNA, the CDR3 is TGCGCCAGCAGTGAGACGACAGAGTCTTATAGCAATCAGCCCCAGCATTTT.

This clone is a singleton in its sample. The chain combines TRBV11-3 with TRBJ1-1; D is unclear. Trimming shortened V by 5 bases and J by 4 bases, and 11 bases separated the two germline ends. The CDR3 runs 13 residues. Germline CDR1 is SGHNT and CDR2 is YENEEA. CDR3 in amino acids: CASSNRGSTEAFF. The CDR3 nucleotides are TGTGCCAGCAGCAACCGAGGAAGCACTGAAGCTTTCTTT.

The chain employs TRBV6-5 and TRBJ1-1; 7 positions agree with TRBD1. V was pared by 0 bases and J by 0 bases, with 1 base of the junction left unmatched. The CDR3 totals 15 residues. Looked up from germline, CDR1 is MNHEY and CDR2 is SVGAGI. The CDR3 nucleotides read TGTGCCAGCAGTTACTCGGGACAGATGAACACTGAAGCTTTCTTT. Its translation: CASSYSGQMNTEAFF.

The genes are TRBV5-4 and TRBJ1-6; 7 nucleotides align to TRBD1. The CDR3 has 15 residues. Losses at the gene ends were 4 bases for V and 0 bases for J; bases not matched to a gene: 1. Per the germline V gene, CDR1 is SGHNT and CDR2 is YYREEE (reference sequence). This CDR3 is CASSRDSSYNSPLHF. The CDR3 DNA follows: TGTGCCAGCAGCCGGGACAGCTCCTATAATTCACCCCTCCACTTT.

This clone was detected only once. The chain couples TRBV6-5 to TRBJ1-3; the D is unclear. Germline CDR1 and CDR2: MNHEY and SVGAGI. The V gene lost 0 bases and the J gene lost 4 bases, with 4 bases spanning the gap. The CDR3 totals 13 residues. DNA for the CDR3: TGTGCCAGCAGTTACTCCGGGGGAAACACCATATATTTT. Its translation is CASSYSGGNTIYF.

The chain uses TRBV13 and TRBJ1-2; 7 positions match TRBD1. CDR1 and CDR2 (germline): PRHDT, FYEKMQ (reference sequence). The trim removed 7 bases at V and 2 bases at J, leaving 16 bases unmatched. CDR3 length: 17 residues. The CDR3 nucleotides read TGTGCCAGCACCACCCTGCCTGGACAGGCTTCAAACTATGGCTACACCTTC. As protein: CASTTLPGQASNYGYTF.

This rearrangement joins TRBV14 to TRBJ1-2; D unresolved. Germline loops: CDR1 SGHDN, CDR2 FVKESK. The CDR3 runs to 13 residues. Trimming took 1 base from V and 2 from J, leaving 5 bases between them. CDR3 amino acids: CASSQALNYGYTF. As DNA, the CDR3 is TGTGCCAGCAGCCAAGCCCTAAACTATGGCTACACCTTC. The full variable domain, its missing parts supplied by reference TRBV14 and TRBJ1-2, is EAGVTQFPSHSVIEKGQTVTLRCDPISGHDNLYWYRRVMGKEIKFLLHFVKESKQDESGMPNNRFLAERTGGTYSTLKVQPAELEDSGVYFCASSQALNYGYTFGSGTRLTVV.

V is TRBV7-8 and J is TRBJ1-1; no clear D gene. This CDR3 has 13 amino acids. V gave up 5 bases and J gave up 3 bases, with 10 bases separating them. CDR1 is SGHVS and CDR2 is FQNEAQ in the germline V gene. CDR3 residues: CASSPLSYTEAFF. The CDR3 DNA reads TGTGCCAGCAGCCCCCTCTCGTACACTGAAGCTTTCTTT.

V usage is TRBV5-1 and J usage is TRBJ2-5; TRBD2 agrees at 12 bases. Germline V gene sequence: CDR1 SGHRS, CDR2 YFSETQ. This CDR3 comprises 18 residues. With 6 bases clipped from V and 2 bases from J, the junction kept 14 bases outside the gene matches. In DNA, the CDR3 is TGCGCCAGCAATGGCCGGGGGACCGGGACTAGCGGGCAAGAGACCCAGTACTTC. Its protein product is CASNGRGTGTSGQETQYF.

This clone was counted a few times. V gene TRBV2 combines with J gene TRBJ1-2, with D maybe TRBD1 (5 bases). The V gene lost 3 bases and the J gene lost 5 bases, with 13 bases spanning the gap. CDR1 is SNHLY, CDR2 FYNNEI, per germline. The CDR3 is 14 amino acids. CDR3 protein: CASSEGRLGYGYTF. For the CDR3, the DNA is TGTGCCAGCAGTGAGGGGCGGCTCGGGTATGGCTACACCTTC.

V gene TRBV3-1 (or the pseudogene TRBV3-2) combines with J gene TRBJ1-6, with 7 bases matching TRBD1. From germline, CDR1 is LGHDT and CDR2 YNNKEL (reference sequence). There are 15 residues in the CDR3. V lost 1 base and J lost 6; bases outside the gene matches: 3. The CDR3 nucleotides read TGTGCCAGCAGCCAAGGACAGGGCATTAATTCACCCCTCCACTTT. It is translated as CASSQGQGINSPLHF.

This chain uses TRBV10-3 with TRBJ1-1; D is perhaps TRBD1 (5 bases). The V and J ends lost 2 bases and 2 bases respectively, with 12 bases between them. Germline V gene lookup returns CDR1 ENHRY and CDR2 SYGVKD. This CDR3 is 15 amino acids long. The CDR3: CAISERDGGNTEAFF. Written as DNA, the CDR3 is TGTGCCATCAGTGAGCGGGACGGGGGAAACACTGAAGCTTTCTTT.

The V gene is TRBV21-1, the J gene TRBJ2-5; TRBD1 is taken as the D call from the table, unchecked against the DNA. TRBV21-1 is classified as a pseudogene. The CDR3 has 16 amino acids. The CDR3 is CASSSAHRGVEETQYF. The CDR3 DNA reads TGTGCCAGCAGCTCCGCCCACAGGGGAGTGGAAGAGACCCAGTACTTC.

CDR3 DNA: TGTGCTAGTGGTTTGGGGTGGACAGGACGGTTCACAGATACGCAGTATTTT. Its translation is CASGLGWTGRFTDTQYF. The chain couples TRBV12-5 to TRBJ2-3, with 7 bases fitting TRBD1. The CDR3 length is 17 residues. The germline CDR1 and CDR2 sequences are LGHNT and FRNRAP. The junction had 9 bases not matched to a gene; V was cut back by 1 base and J by 2 bases.

This clone was observed a handful of times. The J gene is TRBJ1-4, the V gene TRBV7-2, with D perhaps TRBD1 (6 bases). V was pared by 3 bases and J by 8 bases, with 13 bases between. Germline V gene lookup returns CDR1 SGHTA and CDR2 FQGNSA. This CDR3 is 14 amino acids long. In nucleotides, the CDR3 is TGTGCCAGCAGCTTTCAGGGGACCCGAGAAAAACTGTTTTTT. This codes for CASSFQGTREKLFF. Using reference TRBV7-2 and TRBJ1-4 for the parts outside the CDR3, the full variable domain is GAGVSQSPSNKVTEKGKDVELRCDPISGHTALYWYRQSLGQGLEFLIYFQGNSAPDKSGLPSDRFSAERTGGSVSTLTIQRTQQEDSAVYLCASSFQGTREKLFFGSGTQLSVL.

The chain uses TRBV2 and TRBJ2-5, with 12 bases aligning to TRBD2. CDR1 and CDR2 (germline): SNHLY, FYNNEI. V lost 5 bases, J lost 3 bases, and 1 base stayed unmatched. This CDR3 is 14 amino acids long. The CDR3 sequence is CASSRTSGEETQYF. Here the CDR3 DNA reads TGTGCCAGCAGTAGGACTAGCGGGGAAGAGACCCAGTACTTC.

This sequence joins TRBV19 and TRBJ1-5; the match to TRBD1 covers 7 bases. Looked up from germline, CDR1 is LNHDA and CDR2 is SQIVND (reference sequence). The CDR3 totals 15 residues. The junction had 6 bases not matched to a gene; V was cut back by 1 base and J by 6 bases. CDR3 residues: CASSIGDRASQPQHF. The CDR3 DNA reads TGTGCCAGTAGTATAGGAGACAGGGCGTCTCAGCCCCAGCATTTT. Full variable domain (rest looked up from reference TRBV19 and TRBJ1-5): DGGITQSPKYLFRKEGQNVTLSCEQNLNHDAMYWYRQDPGQGLRLIYYSQIVNDFQKGDIAEGYSVSREKKESFPLTVTSAQKNPTAFYLCASSIGDRASQPQHFGDGTRLSIL.

This clone was seen just once. The V gene is TRBV27, the J gene TRBJ2-1; D perhaps matches TRBD1 (6 bases). The CDR3 spans 16 residues. From germline, CDR1 is MNHEY and CDR2 SMNVEV (reference sequence). V was clipped by 0 bases and J by 1 base, with 10 bases between them. In DNA, the CDR3 is TGTGCCAGCAGTTTATCCGCAGGGGAATCCTACAATGAGCAGTTCTTC. Translating gives CASSLSAGESYNEQFF.

This clone appeared a single time. The genes are TRBV14 and TRBJ1-2; D is unclear. Germline loops: CDR1 SGHDN, CDR2 FVKESK. There are 15 residues in the CDR3. Between the trimmed V and J ends, which lost 0 bases and 4 bases, there was a span of 12 bases. The CDR3 region is CASSQDRGYSYGYTF. In nucleotides, the CDR3 is TGTGCCAGCAGCCAAGATAGAGGGTACAGCTATGGCTACACCTTC.